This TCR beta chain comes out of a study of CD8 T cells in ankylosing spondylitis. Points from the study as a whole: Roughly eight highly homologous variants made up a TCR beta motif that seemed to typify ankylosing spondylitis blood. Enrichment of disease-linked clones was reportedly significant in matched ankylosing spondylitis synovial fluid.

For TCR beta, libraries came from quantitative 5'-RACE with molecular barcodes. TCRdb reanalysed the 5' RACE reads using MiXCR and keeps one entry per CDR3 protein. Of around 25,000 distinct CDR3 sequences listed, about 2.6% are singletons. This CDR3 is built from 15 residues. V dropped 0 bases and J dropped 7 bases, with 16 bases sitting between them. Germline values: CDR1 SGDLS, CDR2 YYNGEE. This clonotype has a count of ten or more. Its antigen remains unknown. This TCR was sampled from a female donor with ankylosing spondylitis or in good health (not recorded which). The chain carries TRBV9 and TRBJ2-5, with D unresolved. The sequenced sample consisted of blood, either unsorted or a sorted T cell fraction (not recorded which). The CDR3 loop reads CASSVGVSNSGTQYF. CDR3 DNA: TGTGCCAGCAGCGTAGGTGTCAGCAACTCTGGGACCCAGTACTTC.